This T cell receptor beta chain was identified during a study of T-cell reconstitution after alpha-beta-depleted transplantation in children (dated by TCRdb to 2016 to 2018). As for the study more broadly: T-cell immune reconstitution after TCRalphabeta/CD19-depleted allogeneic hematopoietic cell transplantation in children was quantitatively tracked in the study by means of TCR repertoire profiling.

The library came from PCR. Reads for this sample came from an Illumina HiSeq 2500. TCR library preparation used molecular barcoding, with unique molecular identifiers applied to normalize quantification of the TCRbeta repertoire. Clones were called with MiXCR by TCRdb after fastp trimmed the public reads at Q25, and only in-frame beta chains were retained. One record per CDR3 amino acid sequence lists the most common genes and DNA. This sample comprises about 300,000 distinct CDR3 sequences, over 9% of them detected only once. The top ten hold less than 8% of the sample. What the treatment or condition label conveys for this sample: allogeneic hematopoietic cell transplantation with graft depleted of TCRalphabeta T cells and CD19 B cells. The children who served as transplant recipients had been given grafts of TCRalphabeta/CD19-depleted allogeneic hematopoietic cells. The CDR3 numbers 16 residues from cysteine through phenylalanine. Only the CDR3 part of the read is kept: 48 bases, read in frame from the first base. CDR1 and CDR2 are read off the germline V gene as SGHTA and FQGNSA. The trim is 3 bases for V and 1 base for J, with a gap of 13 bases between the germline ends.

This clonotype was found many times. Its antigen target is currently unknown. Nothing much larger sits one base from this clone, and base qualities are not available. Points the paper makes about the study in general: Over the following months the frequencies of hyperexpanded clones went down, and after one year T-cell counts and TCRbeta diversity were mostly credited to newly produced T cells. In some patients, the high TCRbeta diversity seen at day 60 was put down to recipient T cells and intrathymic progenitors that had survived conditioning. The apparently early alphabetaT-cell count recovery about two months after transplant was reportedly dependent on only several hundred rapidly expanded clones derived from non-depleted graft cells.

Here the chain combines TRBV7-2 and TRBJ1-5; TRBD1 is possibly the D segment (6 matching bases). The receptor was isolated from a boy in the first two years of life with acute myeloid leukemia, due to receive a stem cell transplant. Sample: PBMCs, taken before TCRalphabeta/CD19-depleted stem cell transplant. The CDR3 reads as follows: CASSFTFGGSNQPQHF. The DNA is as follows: TGTGCCAGCAGCTTCACCTTCGGGGGCAGCAATCAGCCCCAGCATTTT.